Listed below are T cell receptor beta chains from one sample, sequenced in a study of blood T cell repertoires in COVID-19. TCRdb's table, derived via immunoSEQ multiplex PCR, lists solely in-frame clones and lacks some. The sample consists of tens of thousands of clones, around 88% of them appearing once. Sequences were obtained from peripheral blood. The receptors were sampled from a woman of 80 years or more with active or convalescent COVID-19. The CDR3 runs from the conserved cysteine through the conserved F or W. The D gene is left open where the match is weak. Clone size appears in some rows only: once, few, many, or a class for an expanded clone.

j_call d_call cdr3_length v_call clone_size cdr3_nt cdr3_aa
TRBJ2-5 - 11 TRBV20-1 - TGCAGTGGTACGGTACAAGAGACCCAGTACTTC CSGTVQETQYF
TRBJ2-1 TRBD1 15 TRBV24-1 - TGTGCCACCAGTGATTCCCCCGTCAGGGGGAATGAGCAGTTCTTC CATSDSPVRGNEQFF
TRBJ1-1 - 15 TRBV4-2 once TGTGCCAGCAGCCCGAAGCAGGGGCTTGGCACTGAAGCTTTCTTT CASSPKQGLGTEAFF
TRBJ2-1 TRBD2 14 TRBV19 few TGTGCCAGTAGTGGCGGGAGGGATTTCAATGAGCAGTTCTTC CASSGGRDFNEQFF
TRBJ2-2 - 14 TRBV4-3 - TGCGCCAGCAGCCAAGAGAACTATTTCGGGGAGCTGTTTTTT CASSQENYFGELFF
TRBJ1-1 - 14 TRBV16 - TGTGCCAGCAGCCCAGGGAGGACTGACACTGAAGCTTTCTTT CASSPGRTDTEAFF
TRBJ1-2 - 14 TRBV29-1 - TGCAACGTTTCCGAATGGGAGGGATTTAGAGGCTACACCTTC CNVSEWEGFRGYTF
TRBJ2-3 - 15 TRBV10-3 - TGTGCCATCAGTGATCAGGGAGGTAGTACAGATACGCAGTATTTT CAISDQGGSTDTQYF
TRBJ2-7 - 12 TRBV7-9 - TGTGCCAGCAGGGCGGGCTCCTACGAGCAGTACTTC CASRAGSYEQYF
TRBJ1-4 TRBD1 15 TRBV18 few TGTGCCAGCTCACAGCAGACAGGGACTAATGAAAAACTGTTTTTT CASSQQTGTNEKLFF
TRBJ1-1 TRBD1 14 TRBV18 - TGTGCCAGCTCAACCGGGACAGCGAACACTGAAGCTTTCTTT CASSTGTANTEAFF
TRBJ1-6 - 14 TRBV29-1 - TGCAGCGACCCAGCGGGGGATAATAATTCACCCCTCCACTTT CSDPAGDNNSPLHF
TRBJ1-3 - 14 TRBV5-1 - TGCGCCAGCAGCTTGGATTACTCTGGAAACACCATATATTTT CASSLDYSGNTIYF
TRBJ2-2 TRBD2 18 TRBV6-4 - TGTGCCAGCAGTTCCGGACTAGCAGGAACTCCGAACACCGGGGAGCTGTTTTTT CASSSGLAGTPNTGELFF
TRBJ2-5 TRBD2 15 TRBV6-2/TRBV6-3 - TGTGCCAGCAGCCGCCTGACTAGCGGGGGGGAGACCCAGTACTTC CASSRLTSGGETQYF
TRBJ1-2 - 14 TRBV28 - TGTGCCAGCAGTTTATCCTTAATTAACTATGGCTACACCTTC CASSLSLINYGYTF
TRBJ2-1 TRBD1 15 TRBV7-2 - TGTGCCAGCAGCTTAGTAGGGACAGGGGACCTTGAGCAGTTCTTC CASSLVGTGDLEQFF
TRBJ1-2 TRBD1 15 TRBV24-1 - TGTGCCACCAGTGACCGCCGGACAGGGCACTCGGGCTACACCTTC CATSDRRTGHSGYTF
TRBJ1-1 TRBD1 13 TRBV11-3 - TGTGCCAGCAGCTTGGGACAGGGGACTGAAGCTTTCTTT CASSLGQGTEAFF
TRBJ2-7 - 12 TRBV11-3 - TGTGCCAGCAGCTCGCGAGCCTACGAGCAGTACTTC CASSSRAYEQYF
TRBJ1-5 - 14 TRBV5-1 - TGCGCCAGCAGCCTCGGACAGACCGATCAGCCCCAGCATTTT CASSLGQTDQPQHF
TRBJ2-6 - 11 TRBV12-3/TRBV12-4 - TGTGCCAGCAGTTTTCTTCCGGTGATAACTTTC CASSFLPVITF
TRBJ2-3 - 15 TRBV18 - TGTGCCAGCTCACCACTGGGGGCGAGCACAGATACGCAGTATTTT CASSPLGASTDTQYF